The rows below give T cell receptor beta chains drawn from one sample of a study of cytotoxic CD8 clonotypes in ibrutinib-treated CLL. Profiling relied on immunoSEQ multiplex PCR, and the TCRdb table lists in-frame clones only, not all of them. The sample holds around 300,000 clones, approximately 80% seen once. The sequences come from PBMCs, collected before ibrutinib treatment. The receptors here all came from a human donor with chronic lymphocytic leukemia. The CDR3 runs from the conserved cysteine through the conserved F or W. D genes are given only for firm matches. Not every row has a clone size; where given, it reads once, few, many or a size class.

TRBV10-3	TRBD2	TRBJ2-3	NA	16	CAISVTSGRAGDTQYF	TGTGCCATCAGTGTAACTAGCGGGAGGGCGGGGGATACGCAGTATTTT
TRBV10-3	TRBD1	TRBJ2-7	once	13	CAISRDSPTEQYF	TGTGCCATCAGTCGGGACAGCCCGACCGAGCAGTACTTC
TRBV9	NA	TRBJ1-2	NA	14	CASSTLSSNYGYTF	TGTGCCAGCAGCACCCTTAGTTCTAACTATGGCTACACCTTC
TRBV9	TRBD2	TRBJ2-7	few	18	CASSVATTSGRISYEQYF	TGTGCCAGCAGCGTAGCTACGACTAGCGGGAGGATATCCTACGAGCAGTACTTC
TRBV15	NA	TRBJ2-2	once	15	CATSRGRENTGELFF	TGTGCCACCAGCAGAGGGCGGGAGAACACCGGGGAGCTGTTTTTT
TRBV25-1	NA	TRBJ2-3	NA	12	CASSGDTDTQYF	TGTGCCAGCAGTGGGGACACAGATACGCAGTATTTT
TRBV5-1	TRBD2	TRBJ2-7	NA	18	CASSLGLAGEEGLGEQYF	TGCGCCAGCAGCTTGGGACTAGCGGGAGAAGAGGGTTTGGGGGAGCAGTACTTC
TRBV14	TRBD1	TRBJ2-4	NA	16	CASRRVDRVAKNIQYF	TGTGCCAGCAGGAGAGTCGACAGGGTGGCCAAAAACATTCAGTACTTC
TRBV4-2	NA	TRBJ2-7	NA	13	CASGAGVLYEQYF	TGTGCCAGTGGGGCCGGGGTCCTCTACGAGCAGTACTTC
TRBV7-3	TRBD2	TRBJ2-3	NA	15	CASSFGTSLTDTQYF	TGTGCCAGTAGTTTCGGGACTAGTCTCACAGATACGCAGTATTTT
TRBV9	NA	TRBJ2-7	once	14	CASSVRGVDYEQYF	TGTGCCAGCAGCGTAAGGGGTGTGGACTACGAGCAGTACTTC
TRBV10-3	TRBD2	TRBJ2-7	NA	13	CAISSGGPYEQYF	TGTGCCATCTCTAGCGGGGGGCCCTACGAGCAGTACTTC
TRBV27	NA	TRBJ2-7	NA	13	CASSPGSSGEQYF	TGTGCCAGCAGTCCAGGTTCCTCTGGGGAGCAGTACTTC
TRBV5-4	NA	TRBJ1-2	NA	13	CASSLPAPKGYTF	TGTGCCAGCAGCTTGCCGGCCCCCAAAGGCTACACCTTC
TRBV2	TRBD2	TRBJ2-3	few	14	CASSGTSGFDTQYF	TGTGCCAGCAGTGGGACTAGCGGGTTCGATACGCAGTATTTT
TRBV4-3	NA	TRBJ1-2	NA	15	CASSQAGRSPYGYTF	TGCGCCAGCAGCCAAGCGGGCCGGTCGCCGTATGGCTACACCTTC
TRBV27	NA	TRBJ1-1	NA	14	CASSLSSQVHEAFF	TGTGCCAGCAGTTTATCGAGCCAGGTCCATGAAGCTTTCTTT
TRBV9	TRBD2	TRBJ2-1	NA	20	CASSVAVSAGGPSTYNEQFF	TGTGCCAGCAGCGTAGCTGTCTCAGCGGGAGGCCCATCTACCTACAATGAGCAGTTCTTC
TRBV6-5	NA	TRBJ2-7	NA	16	CASSYSTYRSSYEQYF	TGTGCCAGCAGTTACTCGACGTACAGGAGCTCCTACGAGCAGTACTTC
TRBV18	TRBD1	TRBJ1-2	few	15	CASSPPDRGYYGYTF	TGTGCCAGCTCACCACCGGACAGGGGATACTATGGCTACACCTTC
TRBV6-1	NA	TRBJ1-3	NA	15	CATSVSGASGNTIYF	TGTGCCACCTCAGTTAGCGGGGCTTCTGGAAACACCATATATTTT
TRBV5-1	TRBD2	TRBJ2-2	NA	15	CASSLGLASSGELFF	TGCGCCAGCAGCTTAGGACTAGCGAGCTCCGGGGAGCTGTTTTTT
TRBV2	NA	TRBJ1-2	NA	16	CARAGSFVRANYGYTF	TGTGCCAGAGCCGGGAGCTTTGTAAGGGCTAACTATGGCTACACCTTC
TRBV30	NA	TRBJ2-1	NA	11	CAWSADNEQFF	TGTGCCTGGAGTGCCGACAATGAGCAGTTCTTC
TRBV28	TRBD2	TRBJ2-2	once	20	CASSPGLAGPSKQNTGELFF	TGTGCCAGCAGTCCCGGACTAGCGGGACCCAGCAAACAAAACACCGGGGAGCTGTTTTTT
TRBV6-4	NA	TRBJ1-2	NA	15	CASSTNTGANYGYTF	TGTGCCAGCAGTACTAATACAGGAGCTAACTATGGCTACACCTTC
TRBV4-2	NA	TRBJ1-5	NA	13	CASSHTGSQPQHF	TGTGCCAGCAGCCACACAGGGAGTCAGCCCCAGCATTTT
TRBV11-2	NA	TRBJ2-3	NA	16	CASSLGRTTSTDTQYF	TGTGCCAGCAGCTTGGGGCGAACTACTAGCACAGATACGCAGTATTTT
TRBV6-5	NA	TRBJ1-2	NA	13	CASRRGLNYGYTF	TGTGCCAGCAGGAGAGGGCTGAACTATGGCTACACCTTC
TRBV2	TRBD1	TRBJ2-1	once	13	CASKPDRDNEQFF	TGTGCCAGCAAGCCGGACAGGGACAATGAGCAGTTCTTC
TRBV29-1	TRBD1	TRBJ1-2	NA	13	CSVTGTGGGGYTF	TGCAGCGTGACCGGGACAGGGGGCGGCGGCTACACCTTC
TRBV29-1	NA	TRBJ2-7	NA	15	CSVSKGAGGGYEQYF	TGCAGCGTCTCGAAGGGAGCAGGGGGGGGGTACGAGCAGTACTTC
TRBV27	TRBD2	TRBJ2-1	NA	16	CASSRRLAGVSNEQFF	TGTGCCAGCAGTCGTAGGCTAGCGGGGGTCTCCAATGAGCAGTTCTTC